The sample holds a few counts of the clone carrying this T cell receptor beta chain. The antigen is not known. This CDR3 contains 13 residues. V lost 2 bases and J 8 bases, leaving 10 bases between the germline ends. The germline gives CDR1 SGHDT, CDR2 YYEEEE. These data belong to a study of cytomegalovirus exposure and HLA in healthy donors. Study outcomes and limitations: Rarity characterized most TCR sequences, yet some public TCRs appeared in many donors. A later analysis linked a missense variant in DCLRE1C to the trimming of TCR beta V and J genes. According to the study, roughly 160 TCR beta chains were cytomegalovirus-associated.

Amplification used 60 Vbeta primers and 13 Jbeta primers. As originally analysed: An analysis that came later counted tens of millions of unique TCR beta chains, 9 million to 12 million shared. Libraries were prepared by immunoSEQ multiplex PCR; TCRdb keeps only in-frame clonotypes and omits some of them. For V, J and clone size, that table is used; D and trimming come from the DNA. In the table there are roughly 200,000 clones, 70% to 85% of which are singletons. Sequences were obtained from PBMCs. This sequence joins TRBV5-6 and TRBJ1-4; D may be TRBD1 (5 bases). The source of this sequence is a middle-aged woman in good health and CMV-seronegative. For the CDR3, the DNA is TGTGCCAGCAGCTTAGGGGTTAGGGAAAAACTGTTTTTT. Residues: CASSLGVREKLFF.